One sample yielded the 14 T cell receptor beta chains listed below, sequenced in a study of T cells in Graves' hyperthyroidism and ophthalmopathy. The investigators amplified TCR beta CDR3 regions from RNA transcripts. The HTBI primer set was used in a first-round RT-PCR of the TCR CDR3. In TCRdb, the multiplex PCR reads were re-called with MiXCR into one record per CDR3 protein. The profile covers 34,000 or so distinct CDR3 sequences, with 52% appearing a single time and roughly 25% taken by the ten largest. The sample taken for sequencing was blood. Receptors originate from a woman in her 40s with Graves' ophthalmopathy.

Comment on this clonotype: This sequence may be a read error, since a much larger clone differs from it by one base. V and J are TRBV5-1 and TRBJ2-2; D is perhaps TRBD1 (6 bases). The CDR3 has 14 amino acids. Germline-derived CDR1 and CDR2 are SGHRS and YFSETQ. Trimming pared 4 bases from V and 6 bases from J, leaving 13 bases between. The CDR3 spells CASSLYRTAGELFF. CDR3 DNA: TGCGCCAGCAGCCTCTACAGGACAGCCGGGGAGCTGTTTTTT.

This clonotype was detected ten times or more. The V call is TRBV5-4, the J call TRBJ2-7; either TRBD1 or TRBD2 may supply D (5 bases each). This CDR3 comprises 14 residues. V lost 4 bases and J 4 bases, leaving 15 bases between the germline ends. Germline V gene sequence: CDR1 SGHNT, CDR2 YYREEE (reference sequence). Here the CDR3 reads CASSPGTAGYEQYF. CDR3 DNA sequence: TGTGCCAGCAGCCCCGGGACCGCCGGGTACGAGCAGTACTTC.

The chain combines TRBV6-1 with TRBJ2-2; tentatively, D is TRBD2 (5 bases). CDR1 MNHNS and CDR2 SASEGT come from the germline V gene. Trimming cost V 4 bases and J 6 bases, with 12 bases left between them. This CDR3 spans 14 amino acids. CDR3 amino acids: CASSGALVSGELFF. In DNA, the CDR3 is TGTGCCAGCAGTGGAGCACTAGTCTCCGGGGAGCTGTTTTTT.

As to this clonotype: A much larger clone sits a single nucleotide away, making a read error possible. J is TRBJ2-3 and V is TRBV6-6; 9 nucleotides align to TRBD2. Germline V gene data show CDR1 as MNHNY and CDR2 as SVGAGI (reference sequence). V shed 6 bases, J shed 0 bases, and the junction held 13 bases outside the gene matches. CDR3 length: 18 residues. CDR3 DNA sequence: TGTGCCAGCAGCGCCTCGGGCGGGGGGGGAATTAGCACAGATACGCAGTATTTT. It is translated as CASSASGGGGISTDTQYF.

V is TRBV10-3 and J is TRBJ1-2; 9 bases fit TRBD1. The CDR3 runs 14 residues. CDR1 ENHRY and CDR2 SYGVKD come from the germline V gene. J was trimmed by 4 bases and V by 5 bases; bases with no gene match: 5. The CDR3 reads CAISTDRGGYGYTF. In nucleotides, the CDR3 is TGTGCCATCAGTACCGACAGGGGGGGCTATGGCTACACCTTC.

This clonotype was counted many times. The CDR3 protein is CASSFALGSWAGANVLTF. The CDR3 region has the DNA TGTGCCAGCAGCTTCGCCCTGGGTTCCTGGGCTGGGGCCAACGTCCTGACTTTC. This rearrangement joins TRBV12-3 or TRBV12-4 to TRBJ2-6; D is undetermined. The V gene lost 6 bases and the J gene lost 2 bases, with 20 bases spanning the gap. CDR3 length equals 18 residues.

In this sample, this clonotype turned up many times. CDR3 region: CASSPSGRASYEQYF. In DNA, the CDR3 is TGTGCCAGCAGCCCTAGCGGGAGGGCCAGTTACGAGCAGTACTTC. This chain joins TRBV7-9 and TRBJ2-7; 12 positions match TRBD2. From germline, CDR1 is SEHNR and CDR2 FQNEAQ (reference sequence). V gave up 5 bases and J gave up 4 bases; unmatched junction bases: 6. CDR3 length: 15 residues.

The chain is built from TRBV7-3 and TRBJ1-6; a possible D gene is TRBD1 (6 bases). CDR3 length: 14 residues. V was pared by 2 bases and J by 7 bases, with 9 bases between. From germline, CDR1 is SGHTA and CDR2 FQGTGA. Written as DNA, the CDR3 is TGTGCCAGCAGCTTAGAGGGGGGGAATTCACCCCTCCACTTT. Translation: CASSLEGGNSPLHF. Using reference TRBV7-3 and TRBJ1-6 for the parts outside the CDR3, the full variable domain is GAGVSQTPSNKVTEKGKYVELRCDPISGHTALYWYRQSLGQGPEFLIYFQGTGAADDSGLPNDRFFAVRPEGSVSTLKIQRTERGDSAVYLCASSLEGGNSPLHFGNGTRLTVT.

This clonotype has a count of ten or more. The V call is TRBV5-1, the J call TRBJ1-4, with D tentatively TRBD1 (6 bases). The germline gives CDR1 SGHRS, CDR2 YFSETQ. The CDR3 runs to 15 residues. With 2 bases removed from V and 3 bases from J, the gap between germline ends came to 11 bases. The CDR3 nucleotides are TGCGCCAGCAGCTTTTCCGGGGGCTCTAATGAAAAACTGTTTTTT. It codes for CASSFSGGSNEKLFF. The complete variable domain, with remaining parts taken from reference TRBV5-1 and TRBJ1-4, reads KAGVTQTPRYLIKTRGQQVTLSCSPISGHRSVSWYQQTPGQGLQFLFEYFSETQRNKGNFPGRFSGRQFSNSRSEMNVSTLELGDSALYLCASSFSGGSNEKLFFGSGTQLSVL.

The chain carries TRBV29-1 and TRBJ2-1; 7 positions agree with TRBD2. The CDR3 runs to 15 residues. Germline V lookup: CDR1 SQVTM, CDR2 ANQGSEA. Trimming cost V 5 bases and J 4 bases; bases outside gene matches: 11. The CDR3 DNA follows: TGCAGCGTTCTACCCGGGACTATAAGATACAATGAGCAGTTCTTC. Its translation is CSVLPGTIRYNEQFF.

This clonotype was counted ten times or more. The chain joins TRBV6-2 or TRBV6-3 to TRBJ2-7; the D is unclear. Trimming shortened V by 2 bases and J by 6 bases, and 8 bases separated the two germline ends. Germline assignment: CDR1 MNHEY and CDR2 SVGEGT. The CDR3 length is 12 residues. This CDR3 is CASSYPRSEQYF. DNA for the CDR3: TGTGCCAGCAGTTACCCCCGCTCCGAGCAGTACTTC.

This clonotype was seen many times. The chain recombines TRBV12-3 or TRBV12-4 with TRBJ1-1; no firm D call. The V gene lost 0 bases and the J gene lost 6 bases, with 5 bases spanning the gap. This CDR3 region has 12 residues. The CDR3 bases are TGTGCCAGCAGTTTAGCGCACCCTGAAGCTTTCTTT. This encodes CASSLAHPEAFF.

This chain joins TRBV30 and TRBJ2-7; TRBD1 aligns across 8 bases. Germline assignment: CDR1 GTSNPN and CDR2 SVGIG (reference sequence). The CDR3 is made up of 14 amino acids. The V gene end was trimmed by 5 bases and the J gene end by 3 bases; junction bases not matched to a gene: 9. Written as DNA, the CDR3 is TGTGCCTGGGTGCCGGGACAGGAGAACTACGAGCAGTACTTC. Residues: CAWVPGQENYEQYF.

About this clonotype: Since the CDR3 does not end with the conserved phenylalanine or tryptophan, this likely comes from a read error. The limits of the CDR3 on the DNA are not certain, so only TCRdb's listed CDR3 is given. The chain carries TRBV6-5 and TRBJ1-3. Germline CDR1 reads MNHEY; CDR2 reads SVGAGI. 8 amino acids form the CDR3, both terminal residues included. Here the CDR3 reads CASRTGGL.